This is a list of T cell receptor beta chains from one sample in a study of graft-versus-host responses after intestinal transplantation. The assay was immunoSEQ multiplex PCR, and TCRdb's table has in-frame clones only and misses some. The sample records some 140,000 clones, over 85% being singletons. Their antigens remain unidentified. The sample was unstimulated CD4+ T cells sorted from spleen or lymph node cells, taken before intestinal transplant. Every receptor here comes from a human donor who received an intestinal transplant. Both conserved end residues are part of each CDR3. Fields, in order: J gene, V gene, D gene, clone size, CDR3 DNA, CDR3 protein. D genes are given only for firm matches. Size is stated for part of the rows, as once, few or many counts, or as a class when the clone is expanded.

j_gene: TRBJ2-5; v_gene: TRBV9; d_gene: NA; abundance: NA; CDR3nt: TGTGCCAGCAGCGTAGGCGCGGGTACGGGAGAGACCCAGTACTTC; CDR3aa: CASSVGAGTGETQYF
j_gene: TRBJ2-7; v_gene: TRBV7-2; d_gene: NA; abundance: NA; CDR3nt: TGTGCCAGCAGCTTAAGTGCCGGACAGAACTACGAGCAGTACTTC; CDR3aa: CASSLSAGQNYEQYF
j_gene: TRBJ2-3; v_gene: TRBV19; d_gene: NA; abundance: few; CDR3nt: TGTGCCAGTAGTATTACCCGGGACTTCACAGATACGCAGTATTTT; CDR3aa: CASSITRDFTDTQYF
j_gene: TRBJ2-3; v_gene: TRBV2; d_gene: NA; abundance: NA; CDR3nt: TGTGCCAGCAGTGGTTCCAGAAGCGATTTCGGAGATACGCAGTATTTT; CDR3aa: CASSGSRSDFGDTQYF
j_gene: TRBJ1-4; v_gene: TRBV4-2; d_gene: NA; abundance: NA; CDR3nt: TGTGCCAGCAGCCAAGTGGGCCAGGGTAATGAAAAACTGTTTTTT; CDR3aa: CASSQVGQGNEKLFF
j_gene: TRBJ2-7; v_gene: TRBV11-2; d_gene: TRBD1; abundance: NA; CDR3nt: TGTGCCAGCAGCTTAATCCGAGCGGGTCGGACAGGGAGTTACGAGCAGTACTTC; CDR3aa: CASSLIRAGRTGSYEQYF
j_gene: TRBJ2-3; v_gene: TRBV2; d_gene: TRBD2; abundance: NA; CDR3nt: TGTGCCAGCAGAGTGAGCTGGCTAGCGGGGGCCAAGGGGTTCTCAGATACGCAGTATTTT; CDR3aa: CASRVSWLAGAKGFSDTQYF
j_gene: TRBJ2-5; v_gene: TRBV18; d_gene: TRBD1; abundance: NA; CDR3nt: TGTGCCAGCTCAGACAGGGGCCAGGAGACCCAGTACTTC; CDR3aa: CASSDRGQETQYF
j_gene: TRBJ2-7; v_gene: TRBV27; d_gene: NA; abundance: NA; CDR3nt: TGTGCCACCTCATGGGACGCCGGGGCCTCCTACGAGCAGTACTTC; CDR3aa: CATSWDAGASYEQYF
j_gene: TRBJ2-7; v_gene: TRBV11-1; d_gene: NA; abundance: NA; CDR3nt: TGTGCCAGCAGCTTAGAGGGTTTCGGGGAGCAGTACTTC; CDR3aa: CASSLEGFGEQYF
j_gene: TRBJ1-6; v_gene: TRBV5-1; d_gene: TRBD1; abundance: NA; CDR3nt: TGCGCCAGCAGGCCAAGGGACAGGAGGAATTCACCCCTCCACTTT; CDR3aa: CASRPRDRRNSPLHF
j_gene: TRBJ2-7; v_gene: TRBV7-8; d_gene: TRBD1; abundance: NA; CDR3nt: TGTGCCAGCAGCTTAGGAGGGACAGGGATATACGAGCAGTACTTC; CDR3aa: CASSLGGTGIYEQYF
j_gene: TRBJ2-5; v_gene: TRBV15; d_gene: NA; abundance: NA; CDR3nt: TGTGCCACCAGCAGAGGACCTCAAGAGACCCAGTACTTC; CDR3aa: CATSRGPQETQYF
j_gene: TRBJ1-2; v_gene: TRBV6-5; d_gene: TRBD1; abundance: once; CDR3nt: TGTGCCAGCAGTTACTCCACCGGGACAGGGGATGGCTACACCTTC; CDR3aa: CASSYSTGTGDGYTF
j_gene: TRBJ2-1; v_gene: TRBV5-4; d_gene: TRBD2; abundance: NA; CDR3nt: TGTGCCAGCAGCCCCGGGAGCGGGGGGGCCAATGAGCAGTTCTTC; CDR3aa: CASSPGSGGANEQFF
j_gene: TRBJ1-2; v_gene: TRBV7-2; d_gene: NA; abundance: NA; CDR3nt: TGTGCCAGCAGCTTTACTCAGGGGTTTTCGTATGGCTACACCTTC; CDR3aa: CASSFTQGFSYGYTF
j_gene: TRBJ1-1; v_gene: TRBV5-1; d_gene: NA; abundance: NA; CDR3nt: TGCGCCAGCAGCTTCGTCAGTCTGGACACTGAAGCTTTCTTT; CDR3aa: CASSFVSLDTEAFF
j_gene: TRBJ1-1; v_gene: TRBV29-1; d_gene: NA; abundance: NA; CDR3nt: TGCAGCGTTGATCCACTGAACACTGAAGCTTTCTTT; CDR3aa: CSVDPLNTEAFF
j_gene: TRBJ1-2; v_gene: TRBV6-1; d_gene: NA; abundance: NA; CDR3nt: TGTGCCAGCAGTGAGTCGGGGACCTATGGCTACACCTTC; CDR3aa: CASSESGTYGYTF
j_gene: TRBJ2-3; v_gene: TRBV4-2; d_gene: TRBD2; abundance: NA; CDR3nt: TGTGCCAGCAGCCCTAGCGGGGGGTCGTATACGCAGTATTTT; CDR3aa: CASSPSGGSYTQYF
j_gene: TRBJ2-2; v_gene: TRBV5-5; d_gene: NA; abundance: NA; CDR3nt: TGTGCCAGCAGCCCGTTAGGGAACACCGGGGAGCTGTTTTTT; CDR3aa: CASSPLGNTGELFF
j_gene: TRBJ2-5; v_gene: TRBV18; d_gene: NA; abundance: once; CDR3nt: TGTGCCAGCTCACCGGCAGAGACCCAGTACTTC; CDR3aa: CASSPAETQYF
j_gene: TRBJ2-5; v_gene: TRBV9; d_gene: NA; abundance: NA; CDR3nt: TGTGCCAGCAGCGTATCCCCGAGCTCTCAAGAGACCCAGTACTTC; CDR3aa: CASSVSPSSQETQYF
j_gene: TRBJ1-2; v_gene: TRBV18; d_gene: NA; abundance: NA; CDR3nt: TGTGCCAGCTCACCAGACAGGCCGAACTATGGCTACACCTTC; CDR3aa: CASSPDRPNYGYTF
j_gene: TRBJ1-1; v_gene: TRBV15; d_gene: NA; abundance: NA; CDR3nt: TGTGCCACCAGCAGAGACCGCTTGAACACTGAAGCTTTCTTT; CDR3aa: CATSRDRLNTEAFF
j_gene: TRBJ2-5; v_gene: TRBV19; d_gene: NA; abundance: NA; CDR3nt: TGTGCCAGTAGTATTTTAGGGACGGGTCAAGAGACCCAGTACTTC; CDR3aa: CASSILGTGQETQYF
j_gene: TRBJ2-7; v_gene: TRBV9; d_gene: NA; abundance: NA; CDR3nt: TGTGCCAGCAGCGTAGGTTTGGATTGGACAGCCTACGAGCAGTACTTC; CDR3aa: CASSVGLDWTAYEQYF
j_gene: TRBJ1-2; v_gene: TRBV7-8; d_gene: NA; abundance: NA; CDR3nt: TGTGCCAGCAGCTTAGGAGCAGGGGTCTATGGCTACACCTTC; CDR3aa: CASSLGAGVYGYTF
j_gene: TRBJ2-5; v_gene: TRBV2; d_gene: NA; abundance: NA; CDR3nt: TGTGCCAGCAGTGAAGGGGGACAAGGAGGGGAGACCCAGTACTTC; CDR3aa: CASSEGGQGGETQYF
j_gene: TRBJ1-1; v_gene: TRBV6-1; d_gene: TRBD1; abundance: NA; CDR3nt: TGTGCCAGCAGTGCCCAAGGGGGCCGTCGAGCTTTCTTT; CDR3aa: CASSAQGGRRAFF
j_gene: TRBJ2-7; v_gene: TRBV2; d_gene: TRBD2; abundance: once; CDR3nt: TGTGCCAGCAGTGGGACTAGCGGGGGGGCCTACGAGCAGTACTTC; CDR3aa: CASSGTSGGAYEQYF
j_gene: TRBJ1-1; v_gene: TRBV5-1; d_gene: NA; abundance: NA; CDR3nt: TGCGCCAGCAGCTCAGGACAGCTCTTAATGAACACTGAAGCTTTCTTT; CDR3aa: CASSSGQLLMNTEAFF
j_gene: TRBJ2-5; v_gene: TRBV7-8; d_gene: TRBD2; abundance: NA; CDR3nt: TGTGCCAGCAGCTCCCTAGCGGGGGGCATTAGAGAGACCCAGTACTTC; CDR3aa: CASSSLAGGIRETQYF
j_gene: TRBJ2-5; v_gene: TRBV11-2; d_gene: NA; abundance: NA; CDR3nt: TGTGCCAGCAGCCCTATGGGGGGCCAAGAGACCCAGTACTTC; CDR3aa: CASSPMGGQETQYF
j_gene: TRBJ1-3; v_gene: TRBV5-1; d_gene: NA; abundance: NA; CDR3nt: TGCGCCAGCAGCTTGGGCGACTCTGGAAACACCATATATTTT; CDR3aa: CASSLGDSGNTIYF
j_gene: TRBJ1-1; v_gene: TRBV4-2; d_gene: NA; abundance: NA; CDR3nt: TGTGCCAGCAGCCAATCACCGACAGGGAACACTGAAGCTTTCTTT; CDR3aa: CASSQSPTGNTEAFF
j_gene: TRBJ1-1; v_gene: TRBV25-1; d_gene: NA; abundance: NA; CDR3nt: TGTGCCAGCAGTGAAAAGCTCGGGACGACTGAAGCTTTCTTT; CDR3aa: CASSEKLGTTEAFF
j_gene: TRBJ2-7; v_gene: TRBV25-1; d_gene: NA; abundance: NA; CDR3nt: TGTGCCAGCAGTGAAGGGGTCTCCAGGAAGCAGTACTTC; CDR3aa: CASSEGVSRKQYF
j_gene: TRBJ2-5; v_gene: TRBV11-3; d_gene: TRBD1; abundance: NA; CDR3nt: TGTGCCAGCAGCGACAGGGGTGTTCAGCAGTACTTC; CDR3aa: CASSDRGVQQYF
j_gene: TRBJ2-7; v_gene: TRBV27; d_gene: NA; abundance: NA; CDR3nt: TGTGCCAGCAGTTTTAGGGGCTACTCCTACGAGCAGTACTTC; CDR3aa: CASSFRGYSYEQYF
j_gene: TRBJ1-2; v_gene: TRBV19; d_gene: NA; abundance: NA; CDR3nt: TGTGCCAGTAGTATTAGGACAGCTAACTATGGCTACACCTTC; CDR3aa: CASSIRTANYGYTF
j_gene: TRBJ1-1; v_gene: TRBV10-3; d_gene: NA; abundance: NA; CDR3nt: TGTGCCATCAGTGATCGGGGGCGGATAGCTTTCTTT; CDR3aa: CAISDRGRIAFF
j_gene: TRBJ1-4; v_gene: TRBV5-5; d_gene: NA; abundance: NA; CDR3nt: TGTGCCAGCAGCTTGGGGCAGCAGCGTGAAAAACTGTTTTTT; CDR3aa: CASSLGQQREKLFF
j_gene: TRBJ2-7; v_gene: TRBV5-5; d_gene: TRBD2; abundance: NA; CDR3nt: TGTGCCAGCAGCTTGGGACTAGCGGGGGACTACGAGCAGTACTTC; CDR3aa: CASSLGLAGDYEQYF
j_gene: TRBJ1-5; v_gene: TRBV18; d_gene: NA; abundance: NA; CDR3nt: TGTGCCAGCTCACCGTCCTTCGATCAGCCCCAGCATTTT; CDR3aa: CASSPSFDQPQHF
j_gene: TRBJ2-7; v_gene: TRBV10-1; d_gene: NA; abundance: few; CDR3nt: TGCGCCAGCTCGGGACCCTACGAGCAGTACTTC; CDR3aa: CASSGPYEQYF